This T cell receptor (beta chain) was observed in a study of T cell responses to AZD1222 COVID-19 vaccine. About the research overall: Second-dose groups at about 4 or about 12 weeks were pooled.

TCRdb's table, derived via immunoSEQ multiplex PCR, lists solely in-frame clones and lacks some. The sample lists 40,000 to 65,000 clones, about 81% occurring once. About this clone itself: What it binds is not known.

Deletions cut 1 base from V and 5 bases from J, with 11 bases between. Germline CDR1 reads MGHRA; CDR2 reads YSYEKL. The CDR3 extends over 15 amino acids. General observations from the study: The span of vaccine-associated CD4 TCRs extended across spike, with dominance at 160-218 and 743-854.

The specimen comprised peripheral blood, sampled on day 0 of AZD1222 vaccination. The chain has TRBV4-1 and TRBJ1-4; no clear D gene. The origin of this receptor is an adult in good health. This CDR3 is CASSQVVLPNEKLFF. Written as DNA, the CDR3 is TGCGCCAGCAGCCAAGTGGTACTACCAAATGAAAAACTGTTTTTT.